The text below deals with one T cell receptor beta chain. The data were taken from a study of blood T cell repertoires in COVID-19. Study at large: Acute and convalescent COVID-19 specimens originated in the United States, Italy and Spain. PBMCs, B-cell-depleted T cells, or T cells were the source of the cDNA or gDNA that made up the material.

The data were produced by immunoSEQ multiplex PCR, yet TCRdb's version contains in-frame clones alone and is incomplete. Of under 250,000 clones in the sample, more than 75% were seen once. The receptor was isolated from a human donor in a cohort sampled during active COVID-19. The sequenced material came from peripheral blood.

Written as DNA, the CDR3 is TGTGCCAGCAGTTTACCCGACAGGAAGCAGTTCTTC. It specifies CASSLPDRKQFF. The genes are TRBV28 and TRBJ2-1; perhaps TRBD1 as D (6 bases). The CDR3 totals 12 residues. The V end lost 2 bases, the J end lost 11 bases, and 10 bases lay between the germline ends. CDR1 is MDHEN, CDR2 SYDVKM, per germline.